These 16 T cell receptor beta chains share one sample of origin, sequenced in a study of shared clonotypes between healthy human individuals. Terminally differentiated effector memory CD45RA+ cells were left out of the naive CD8 fraction, which was CD45RO-negative and positively selected for CCR7. Sequencing was performed with immunoSEQ multiplex PCR; in TCRdb, only in-frame clones are kept and a portion is missing. In the table there are around 2.1 million clones, more than 85% of which are singletons. The specimen sequenced was naive CD8+ T cells from PBMCs. The receptors come from a man aged 18 to 30 in good health. Some clones in this sample may be carry-over from other donors' samples.

V gene TRBV28 combines with J gene TRBJ1-1; no clear D gene. Trimming stripped 3 bases from V and 3 bases from J, with 8 bases between. This CDR3 has 13 residues. Germline CDR1 reads MDHEN; CDR2 reads SYDVKM. DNA of the CDR3: TGTGCCAGCAGTTTTTCCGAGGACACTGAAGCTTTCTTT. Translated, it gives CASSFSEDTEAFF.

The rearrangement uses TRBV7-3 and TRBJ2-1, with no clear D. Per germline, CDR1 SGHTA and CDR2 FQGTGA. V gave up 1 base and J gave up 9 bases, with 13 bases separating them. The CDR3 sequence is 14 residues long. CDR3 in amino acids: CASSLNLPPTEQFF. The CDR3 coding sequence is TGTGCCAGCAGCTTAAACCTCCCCCCCACTGAGCAGTTCTTC. Full variable domain (remainder filled in from reference TRBV7-3 and TRBJ2-1): GAGVSQTPSNKVTEKGKYVELRCDPISGHTALYWYRQSLGQGPEFLIYFQGTGAADDSGLPNDRFFAVRPEGSVSTLKIQRTERGDSAVYLCASSLNLPPTEQFFGPGTRLTVL.

The sample holds one count of this clone. The sample contains more than one DNA sequence encoding this CDR3. V usage is TRBV28 and J usage is TRBJ2-7; 7 positions agree with TRBD1. The CDR3 is 14 residues long. V shed 6 bases and J 2 bases; nucleotides not matched to a gene: 7. Per germline, CDR1 MDHEN and CDR2 SYDVKM. CDR3 coding DNA: TGTGCCAGCAGCTCAACCGGGACAGCCTACGAGCAGTACTTC. Translated, it gives CASSSTGTAYEQYF.

The chain carries TRBV19 and TRBJ1-1; D may be TRBD1 (5 bases). Germline CDR1 and CDR2: LNHDA and SQIVND (reference sequence). With 5 bases removed from V and 0 bases from J, the gap between germline ends came to 16 bases. The CDR3 loop spans 16 amino acids. The CDR3 sequence: CASSPRFEGMNTEAFF. The CDR3 DNA reads TGTGCCAGTAGTCCCCGTTTTGAGGGGATGAACACTGAAGCTTTCTTT.

This clone was counted a single time. Other DNA sequences within the sample encode an identical CDR3. The CDR3 bases are TGTGCCAGCAGCCGCCACGAGCAGTACTTC. Translating it yields CASSRHEQYF. The chain links TRBV28 to TRBJ2-7; D is uncertain. V was shortened by 6 bases and J by 5 bases, with 5 bases between the two germline ends. Looked up from germline, CDR1 is MDHEN and CDR2 is SYDVKM. This CDR3 is 10 amino acids long.

V usage is TRBV4-1 and J usage is TRBJ2-2; weak D call: TRBD1 (6 bases). The CDR3 loop spans 17 amino acids. The germline V and J ends were trimmed by 0 bases and 4 bases, with 15 bases remaining between them. CDR1 is MGHRA and CDR2 is YSYEKL in the germline V gene. The CDR3 loop is CASSQDQQQGSTGELFF. The CDR3 coding sequence is TGCGCCAGCAGCCAAGATCAGCAACAGGGTAGCACCGGGGAGCTGTTTTTT.

The V call is TRBV27, the J call TRBJ2-3, with D maybe TRBD1 (6 bases). CDR1 and CDR2 from the germline V gene are MNHEY and SMNVEV (reference sequence). Trimming shortened V by 7 bases and J by 4 bases, and 15 bases separated the two germline ends. This CDR3 region has 14 residues. Here the CDR3 DNA reads TGTGCCAGCAACATGATGGGGGCCGCAGATACGCAGTATTTT. It codes for CASNMMGAADTQYF.

The rearrangement joins TRBV11-2 to TRBJ2-7; tentative D call: TRBD1 (5 bases). Germline loops: CDR1 SGHAT, CDR2 FQNNGV. The V end lost 5 bases, the J end lost 1 base, and 15 bases lay between the germline ends. The CDR3 runs to 15 residues. The CDR3 DNA is TGTGCCAGCAGCCCCGATAGGAGACAGTCCTACGAGCAGTACTTC. Amino acids: CASSPDRRQSYEQYF. Variable domain in full (rest from reference TRBV11-2 and TRBJ2-7): EAGVAQSPRYKIIEKRQSVAFWCNPISGHATLYWYQQILGQGPKLLIQFQNNGVVDDSQLPKDRFSAERLKGVDSTLKIQPAKLEDSAVYLCASSPDRRQSYEQYFGPGTRLTVT.

V and J are TRBV6-1 and TRBJ2-3, with 9 positions matching TRBD1. Germline lookup yields CDR1 MNHNS and CDR2 SASEGT. V lost 4 bases and J lost 2; bases outside the gene matches: 7. This CDR3 has 16 residues. CDR3 sequence (DNA): TGTGCCAGCAGTGGATCCGGGACAGGGTTCACAGATACGCAGTATTTT. Its translation is CASSGSGTGFTDTQYF.

CDR3 protein: CASSLYGAFSGNTIYF. In DNA, the CDR3 is TGCGCCAGCAGCTTGTATGGGGCCTTCTCTGGAAACACCATATATTTT. This rearrangement joins TRBV5-1 to TRBJ1-3; TRBD1 is a possible D gene (5 bases). The germline CDR1 and CDR2 sequences are SGHRS and YFSETQ. Trimming shortened V by 1 base and J by 0 bases, and 11 bases separated the two germline ends. There are 16 residues in the CDR3. Using reference TRBV5-1 and TRBJ1-3 for the parts outside the CDR3, the full variable domain is KAGVTQTPRYLIKTRGQQVTLSCSPISGHRSVSWYQQTPGQGLQFLFEYFSETQRNKGNFPGRFSGRQFSNSRSEMNVSTLELGDSALYLCASSLYGAFSGNTIYFGEGSWLTVV.

This clone was seen a single time. The chain joins TRBV2 to TRBJ2-1; 14 bases map to TRBD2. V shed 1 base and J 4 bases; nucleotides not matched to a gene: 6. The CDR3 covers 18 residues. Germline CDR1 and CDR2: SNHLY and FYNNEI. CDR3 sequence reads: CASSEVGLAGGGYNEQFF. CDR3 DNA sequence: TGTGCCAGCAGTGAAGTTGGACTAGCGGGGGGTGGGTACAATGAGCAGTTCTTC.

This chain links TRBV28 with TRBJ2-5; D might be TRBD1 or TRBD2, each matching 6 bases. This CDR3 is built from 13 residues. Germline values: CDR1 MDHEN, CDR2 SYDVKM. The ends were cut back, 6 bases at V and 3 bases at J, with 11 bases in the middle. The CDR3 here is CASRLRGEETQYF. The CDR3 region has the DNA TGTGCCAGCAGACTAAGGGGGGAAGAGACCCAGTACTTC. Supplemented by reference TRBV28 and TRBJ2-5, the full variable domain reads DVKVTQSSRYLVKRTGEKVFLECVQDMDHENMFWYRQDPGLGLRLIYFSYDVKMKEKGDIPEGYSVSREKKERFSLILESASTNQTSMYLCASRLRGEETQYFGPGTRLLVL.

The V call is TRBV7-9, the J call TRBJ1-2; possibly TRBD1 for D (5 bases). The CDR3 sequence is 15 residues long. The V end was cut by 6 bases, the J end by 4 bases, with 18 bases between. Germline lookup yields CDR1 SEHNR and CDR2 FQNEAQ (reference sequence). CDR3 nucleotides: TGTGCCAGCAGAGATACCGGGACTGCAAGCTATGGCTACACCTTC. It is translated as CASRDTGTASYGYTF. The full variable domain, its missing parts supplied by reference TRBV7-9 and TRBJ1-2, is DTGVSQNPRHKITKRGQNVTFRCDPISEHNRLYWYRQTLGQGPEFLTYFQNEAQLEKSRLLSDRFSAERPKGSFSTLEIQRTEQGDSAMYLCASRDTGTASYGYTFGSGTRLTVV.

The chain has TRBV27 and TRBJ1-5; D call uncertain. Germline values: CDR1 MNHEY, CDR2 SMNVEV (reference sequence). This CDR3 comprises 14 residues. Trimming took off 5 bases at V and 1 base at J, with 9 bases between the two ends. The CDR3 is CASSPTWSNQPQHF. In DNA, the CDR3 is TGTGCCAGCAGTCCTACCTGGAGCAATCAGCCCCAGCATTTT.

As regards this clone: Other DNA sequences in the same sample also yield this CDR3. The rearrangement joins TRBV4-1 to TRBJ2-7; possibly TRBD2 for D (6 bases). Germline assignment: CDR1 MGHRA and CDR2 YSYEKL. V shed 0 bases and J shed 2 bases, with 17 bases lying between them. CDR3 size: 17 residues. CDR3 DNA sequence: TGCGCCAGCAGCCAAGACGAGGAGGGGCTAGGGGCCTACGAGCAGTACTTC. Translated: CASSQDEEGLGAYEQYF.

This chain uses TRBV7-9 with TRBJ2-1; 12 bases are shared with TRBD1. This CDR3 contains 19 residues. Germline-derived CDR1 and CDR2 are SEHNR and FQNEAQ (reference sequence). V was pared by 1 base and J by 9 bases, with 16 bases of the junction left unmatched. CDR3 sequence (DNA): TGTGCCAGCAGCTTAGAAAATCCGGTCCGGGACAGGGGGCTTGGTGAGCAGTTCTTC. Residues: CASSLENPVRDRGLGEQFF.